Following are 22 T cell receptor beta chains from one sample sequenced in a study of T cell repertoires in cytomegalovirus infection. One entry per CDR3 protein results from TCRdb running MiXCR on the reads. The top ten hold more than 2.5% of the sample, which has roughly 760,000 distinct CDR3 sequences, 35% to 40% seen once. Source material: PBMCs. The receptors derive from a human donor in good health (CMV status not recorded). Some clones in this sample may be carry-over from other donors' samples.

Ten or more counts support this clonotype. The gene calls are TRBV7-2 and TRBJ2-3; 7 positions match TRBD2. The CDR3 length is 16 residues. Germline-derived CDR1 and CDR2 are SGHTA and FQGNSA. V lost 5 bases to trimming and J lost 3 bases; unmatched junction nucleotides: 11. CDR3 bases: TGTGCCAGCAGCCTAAGGGGAGGGGTAGGGACAGATACGCAGTATTTT. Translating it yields CASSLRGGVGTDTQYF.

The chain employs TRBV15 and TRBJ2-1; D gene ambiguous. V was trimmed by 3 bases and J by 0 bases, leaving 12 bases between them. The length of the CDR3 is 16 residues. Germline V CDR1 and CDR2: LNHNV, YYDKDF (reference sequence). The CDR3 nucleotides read TGTGCCACCAGCAGGTCGGGTGGGATCTCCTACAATGAGCAGTTCTTC. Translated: CATSRSGGISYNEQFF.

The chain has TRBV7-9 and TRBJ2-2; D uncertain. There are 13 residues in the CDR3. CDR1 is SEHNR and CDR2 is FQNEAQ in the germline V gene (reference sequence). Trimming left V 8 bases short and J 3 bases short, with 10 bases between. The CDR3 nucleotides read TGTGCCAGCGGAAGTAGGTACACCGGGGAGCTGTTTTTT. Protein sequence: CASGSRYTGELFF.

DNA of the CDR3: TGTGCCAGCAGCTTAGTAAGGCCCCGGGGGAATTCACCCCTCCACTTT. It is translated as CASSLVRPRGNSPLHF. V and J are TRBV7-2 and TRBJ1-6; D is possibly TRBD1 (5 bases). The germline V gene has CDR1 SGHTA and CDR2 FQGNSA. The CDR3 spans 16 residues. Deletions cut 1 base from V and 7 bases from J, with 14 bases between.

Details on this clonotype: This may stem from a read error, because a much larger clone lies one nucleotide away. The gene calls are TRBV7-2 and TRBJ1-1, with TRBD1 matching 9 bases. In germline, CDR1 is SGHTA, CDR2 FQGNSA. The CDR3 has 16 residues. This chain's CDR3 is CASSVAPGTGWTEAFF. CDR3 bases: TGTGCCAGCAGCGTAGCCCCCGGGACAGGGTGGACTGAAGCTTTCTTT.

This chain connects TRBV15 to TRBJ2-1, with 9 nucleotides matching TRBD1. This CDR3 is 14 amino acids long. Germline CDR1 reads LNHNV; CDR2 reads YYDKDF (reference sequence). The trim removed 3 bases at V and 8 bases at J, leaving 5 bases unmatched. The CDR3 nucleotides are TGTGCCACCAGCAGTTGGGACAGGGTCTATGAGCAGTTCTTC. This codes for CATSSWDRVYEQFF.

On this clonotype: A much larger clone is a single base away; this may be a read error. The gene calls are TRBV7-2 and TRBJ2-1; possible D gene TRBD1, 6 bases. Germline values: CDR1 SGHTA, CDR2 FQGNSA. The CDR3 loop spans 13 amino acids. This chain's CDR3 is CASSLGQVPEQVF. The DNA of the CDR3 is TGTGCCAGCAGCTTAGGACAGGTCCCTGAGCAGGTCTTC.

CDR3 region: CSASARGYEQYF. The CDR3 bases are TGCAGTGCTAGCGCAAGAGGTTACGAGCAGTACTTC. This chain uses TRBV20-1 with TRBJ2-7; no reliable D call. The CDR3 covers 12 residues. V gave up 3 bases and J gave up 4 bases, with 10 bases separating them. Germline values: CDR1 DFQATT, CDR2 SNEGSKA (reference sequence).

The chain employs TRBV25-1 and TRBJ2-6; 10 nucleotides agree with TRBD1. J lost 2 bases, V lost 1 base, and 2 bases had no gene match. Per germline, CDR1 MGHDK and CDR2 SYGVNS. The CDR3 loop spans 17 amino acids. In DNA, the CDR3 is TGTGCCAGCAGTGAATCCGGACAGGGGGCTGGGGCCAACGTCCTGACTTTC. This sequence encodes CASSESGQGAGANVLTF.

The CDR3 protein is CASSLRSSGPTNNEQFF. In DNA form, the CDR3 reads TGTGCCAGCAGCCTTCGGAGTAGCGGGCCAACAAACAATGAGCAGTTCTTC. This chain connects TRBV7-2 to TRBJ2-1, with TRBD2 identical over 7 bases. The V and J ends lost 5 bases and 5 bases, in that order; junction bases with no gene match: 15. Looked up from germline, CDR1 is SGHTA and CDR2 is FQGNSA. The CDR3 loop spans 17 amino acids.

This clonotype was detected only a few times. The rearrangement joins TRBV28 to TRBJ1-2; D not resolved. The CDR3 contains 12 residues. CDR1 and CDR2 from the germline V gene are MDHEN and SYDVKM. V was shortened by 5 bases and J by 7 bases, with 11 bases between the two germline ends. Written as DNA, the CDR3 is TGTGCCAGCAGTCCCAGCACCGCTGGCTACACCTTC. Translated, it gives CASSPSTAGYTF.

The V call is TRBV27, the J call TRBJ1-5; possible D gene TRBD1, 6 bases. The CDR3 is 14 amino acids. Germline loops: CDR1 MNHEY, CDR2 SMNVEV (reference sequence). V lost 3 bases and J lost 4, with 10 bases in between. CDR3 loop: CASSLDRKNQPQHF. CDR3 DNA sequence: TGTGCCAGCAGTTTGGACAGAAAAAATCAGCCCCAGCATTTT.

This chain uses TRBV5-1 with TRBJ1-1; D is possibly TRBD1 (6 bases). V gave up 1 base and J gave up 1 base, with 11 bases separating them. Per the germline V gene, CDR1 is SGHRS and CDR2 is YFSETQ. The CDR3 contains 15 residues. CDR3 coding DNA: TGCGCCAGCAGCTTGCATCGGACAGAGAACACTGAAGCTTTCTTT. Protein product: CASSLHRTENTEAFF.

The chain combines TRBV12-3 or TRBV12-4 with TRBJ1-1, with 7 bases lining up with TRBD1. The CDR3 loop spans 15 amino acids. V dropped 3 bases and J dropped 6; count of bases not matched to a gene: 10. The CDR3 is CASSFPTLGTAEAFF. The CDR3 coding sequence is TGTGCCAGCAGTTTTCCCACGCTGGGGACAGCTGAAGCTTTCTTT.

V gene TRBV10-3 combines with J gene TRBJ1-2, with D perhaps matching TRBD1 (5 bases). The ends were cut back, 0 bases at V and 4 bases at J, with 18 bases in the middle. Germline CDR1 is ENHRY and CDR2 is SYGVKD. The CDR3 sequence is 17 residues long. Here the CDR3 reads CAISESPGTNILYGYTF. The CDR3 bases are TGTGCCATCAGTGAGTCACCGGGGACCAACATCCTCTATGGCTACACCTTC.

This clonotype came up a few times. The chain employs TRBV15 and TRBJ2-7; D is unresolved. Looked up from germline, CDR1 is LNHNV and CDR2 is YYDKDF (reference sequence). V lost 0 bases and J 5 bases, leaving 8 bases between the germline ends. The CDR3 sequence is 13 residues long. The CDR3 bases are TGTGCCACCAGCAGAGATAAGCAGGACGAGCAGTACTTC. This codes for CATSRDKQDEQYF.

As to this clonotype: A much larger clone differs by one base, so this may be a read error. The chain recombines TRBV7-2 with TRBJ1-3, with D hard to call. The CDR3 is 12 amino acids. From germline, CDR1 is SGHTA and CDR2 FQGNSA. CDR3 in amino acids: CDSSTEGNTIYF. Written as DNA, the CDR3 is TGTGACAGCAGTACAGAGGGAAACACCATATATTTT.

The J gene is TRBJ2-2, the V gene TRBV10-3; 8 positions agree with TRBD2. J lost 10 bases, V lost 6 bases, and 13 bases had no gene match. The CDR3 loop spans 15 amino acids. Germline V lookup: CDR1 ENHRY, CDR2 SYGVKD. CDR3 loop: CAISDGTRQRLELFF. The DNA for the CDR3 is TGTGCCATCAGCGACGGGACTAGACAGCGTTTGGAGCTGTTTTTT.

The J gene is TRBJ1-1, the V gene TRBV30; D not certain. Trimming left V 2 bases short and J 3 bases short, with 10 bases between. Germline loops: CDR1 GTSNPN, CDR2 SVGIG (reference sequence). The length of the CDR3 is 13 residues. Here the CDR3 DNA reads TGTGCCTGGAGTCCGGGGAGACACACTGAAGCTTTCTTT. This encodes CAWSPGRHTEAFF.

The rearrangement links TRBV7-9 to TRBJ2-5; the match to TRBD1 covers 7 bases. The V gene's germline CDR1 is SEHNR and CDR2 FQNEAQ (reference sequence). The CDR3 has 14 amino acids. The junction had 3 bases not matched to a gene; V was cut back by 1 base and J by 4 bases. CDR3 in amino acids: CASSLGQGAETQYF. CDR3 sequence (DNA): TGTGCCAGCAGCTTAGGACAGGGCGCAGAGACCCAGTACTTC. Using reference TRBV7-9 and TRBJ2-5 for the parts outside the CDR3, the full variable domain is DTGVSQNPRHKITKRGQNVTFRCDPISEHNRLYWYRQTLGQGPEFLTYFQNEAQLEKSRLLSDRFSAERPKGSFSTLEIQRTEQGDSAMYLCASSLGQGAETQYFGPGTRLLVL.

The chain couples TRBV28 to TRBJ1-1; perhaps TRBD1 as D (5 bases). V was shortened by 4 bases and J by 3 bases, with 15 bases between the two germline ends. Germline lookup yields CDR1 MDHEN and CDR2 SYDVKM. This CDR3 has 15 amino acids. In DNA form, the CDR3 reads TGTGCCAGCAGTTCGATGGGGGTGAGTCACACTGAAGCTTTCTTT. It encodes CASSSMGVSHTEAFF.

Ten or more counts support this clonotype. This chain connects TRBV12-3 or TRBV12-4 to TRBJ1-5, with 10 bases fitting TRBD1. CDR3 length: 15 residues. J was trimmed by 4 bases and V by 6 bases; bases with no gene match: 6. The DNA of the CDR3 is TGTGCCAGCAGCCTTCGGACAGGGGGGAATCAGCCCCAGCATTTT. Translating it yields CASSLRTGGNQPQHF.